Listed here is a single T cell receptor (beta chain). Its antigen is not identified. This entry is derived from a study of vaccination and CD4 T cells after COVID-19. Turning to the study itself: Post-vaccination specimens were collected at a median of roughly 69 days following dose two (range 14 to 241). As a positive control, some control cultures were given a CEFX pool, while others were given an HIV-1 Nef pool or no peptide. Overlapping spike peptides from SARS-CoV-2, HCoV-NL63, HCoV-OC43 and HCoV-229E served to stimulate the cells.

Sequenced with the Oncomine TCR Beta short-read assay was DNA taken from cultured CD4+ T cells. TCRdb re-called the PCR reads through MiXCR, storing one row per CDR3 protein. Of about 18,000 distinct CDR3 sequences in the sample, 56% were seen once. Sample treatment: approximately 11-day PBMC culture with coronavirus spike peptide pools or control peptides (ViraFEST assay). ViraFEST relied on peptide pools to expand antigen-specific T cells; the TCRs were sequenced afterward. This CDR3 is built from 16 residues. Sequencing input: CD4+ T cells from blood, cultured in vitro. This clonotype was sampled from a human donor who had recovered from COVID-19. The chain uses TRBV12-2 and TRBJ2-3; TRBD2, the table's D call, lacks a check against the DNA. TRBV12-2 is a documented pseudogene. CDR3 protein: CASRSLAGGPEDTQYF. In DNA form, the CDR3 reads TGTGCAAGTCGCAGTCTAGCGGGAGGGCCGGAAGATACGCAGTATTTT.